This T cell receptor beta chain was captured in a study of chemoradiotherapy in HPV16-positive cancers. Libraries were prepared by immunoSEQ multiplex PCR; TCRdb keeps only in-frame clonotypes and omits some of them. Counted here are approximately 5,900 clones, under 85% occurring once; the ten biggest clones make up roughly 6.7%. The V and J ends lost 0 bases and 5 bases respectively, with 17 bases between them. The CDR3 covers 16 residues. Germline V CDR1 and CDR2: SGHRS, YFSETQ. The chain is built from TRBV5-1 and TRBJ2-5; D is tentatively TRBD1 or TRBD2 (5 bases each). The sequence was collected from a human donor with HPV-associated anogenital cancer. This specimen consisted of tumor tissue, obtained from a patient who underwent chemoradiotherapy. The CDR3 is CASSLAGERGRETQYF. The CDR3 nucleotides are TGCGCCAGCAGCTTGGCCGGGGAAAGGGGCAGGGAGACCCAGTACTTC.